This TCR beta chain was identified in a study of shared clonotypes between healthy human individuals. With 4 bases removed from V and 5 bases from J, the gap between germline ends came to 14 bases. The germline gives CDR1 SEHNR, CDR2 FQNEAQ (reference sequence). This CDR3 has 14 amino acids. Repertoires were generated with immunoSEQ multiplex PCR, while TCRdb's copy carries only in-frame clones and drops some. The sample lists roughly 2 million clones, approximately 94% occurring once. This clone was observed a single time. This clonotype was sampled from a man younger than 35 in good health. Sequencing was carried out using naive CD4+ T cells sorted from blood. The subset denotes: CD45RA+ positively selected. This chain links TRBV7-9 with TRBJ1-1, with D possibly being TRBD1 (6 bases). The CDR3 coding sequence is TGTGCCAGCAGCTATACAGGGAATCCGACTGAAGCTTTCTTT. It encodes CASSYTGNPTEAFF.